A selection of T cell receptor beta chains follows, all from one sample in a study of beta chain features in type 1 diabetes. Produced via immunoSEQ multiplex PCR; TCRdb's table is partial and in-frame only. The repertoire holds some 640,000 clones, with over 12% as singletons. Sequencing was carried out using naive CD4+ T cells from blood. These receptors all stem from a man aged 18 to 29 with type 1 diabetes. CDR3s include the opening cysteine and the closing phenylalanine or tryptophan. The order of the fields is clone size, V gene, J gene, D gene, CDR3 protein, CDR3 DNA. The D gene is left open where the match is weak. Clone size, where shown, is once, few, many, or a class for clones that have expanded.

few,TRBV7-8,TRBJ2-7,NA,CASSPSRTSGYEQYF,TGTGCCAGCAGCCCCAGCAGAACTTCTGGCTACGAGCAGTACTTC
few,TRBV27,TRBJ2-7,NA,CVLYEQYF,TGTGTCCTCTACGAGCAGTACTTC
NA,TRBV7-9,TRBJ2-3,TRBD1,CASSLYRGTGGLTDTQYF,TGTGCCAGCAGCTTATACCGCGGGACAGGGGGACTCACAGATACGCAGTATTTT
NA,TRBV30,TRBJ2-5,NA,CAWSKETQYF,TGTGCCTGGAGCAAAGAGACCCAGTACTTC
few,TRBV5-1,TRBJ2-2,NA,CASSLNTGELFF,TGCGCCAGCAGCCTTAACACCGGGGAGCTGTTTTTT
NA,TRBV27,TRBJ1-5,NA,CASSPVGGRLSNQPQHF,TGTGCCAGCAGTCCGGTTGGGGGGCGATTGAGTAATCAGCCCCAGCATTTT
few,TRBV11-3,TRBJ1-1,NA,CASSPGGLTDTEAFF,TGTGCCAGCAGCCCCGGGGGCCTGACGGACACTGAAGCTTTCTTT
NA,TRBV18,TRBJ2-4,TRBD1,CASSSQGNGKNIQYF,TGTGCCAGCTCATCACAGGGGAACGGCAAAAACATTCAGTACTTC
few,TRBV7-2,TRBJ2-3,NA,CASSLGTNPDTQYF,TGTGCCAGCAGCTTAGGCACTAACCCAGATACGCAGTATTTT
NA,TRBV30,TRBJ1-1,NA,CAWSPQRNTEAFF,TGTGCCTGGAGCCCCCAGAGGAACACTGAAGCTTTCTTT
NA,TRBV7-9,TRBJ1-1,NA,CASSPDGIGEAFF,TGTGCCAGCAGCCCCGACGGTATCGGCGAAGCTTTCTTT
NA,TRBV9,TRBJ2-3,TRBD2,CASSISGGWTDTQYF,TGTGCCAGCAGCATAAGCGGGGGGTGGACAGATACGCAGTATTTT
few,TRBV18,TRBJ1-5,TRBD1,CASSPPDRGDQPQHF,TGTGCCAGCTCCCCCCCCGACAGGGGTGATCAGCCCCAGCATTTT
few,TRBV10-3,TRBJ2-5,NA,CAISQNAAGQVQETQYF,TGTGCCATCTCCCAAAATGCGGCAGGGCAAGTTCAAGAGACCCAGTACTTC
once,TRBV6-5,TRBJ1-5,NA,CASSRDGNQPQHF,TGTGCCAGCAGTCGGGACGGAAATCAGCCCCAGCATTTT
NA,TRBV18,TRBJ2-1,TRBD1,CASSPRTGRTYNEQFF,TGTGCCAGCTCACCCCGGACAGGGAGGACCTACAATGAGCAGTTCTTC
NA,TRBV9,TRBJ2-1,NA,CASSVAGASYNEQFF,TGTGCCAGCAGCGTAGCGGGGGCCAGCTACAATGAGCAGTTCTTC